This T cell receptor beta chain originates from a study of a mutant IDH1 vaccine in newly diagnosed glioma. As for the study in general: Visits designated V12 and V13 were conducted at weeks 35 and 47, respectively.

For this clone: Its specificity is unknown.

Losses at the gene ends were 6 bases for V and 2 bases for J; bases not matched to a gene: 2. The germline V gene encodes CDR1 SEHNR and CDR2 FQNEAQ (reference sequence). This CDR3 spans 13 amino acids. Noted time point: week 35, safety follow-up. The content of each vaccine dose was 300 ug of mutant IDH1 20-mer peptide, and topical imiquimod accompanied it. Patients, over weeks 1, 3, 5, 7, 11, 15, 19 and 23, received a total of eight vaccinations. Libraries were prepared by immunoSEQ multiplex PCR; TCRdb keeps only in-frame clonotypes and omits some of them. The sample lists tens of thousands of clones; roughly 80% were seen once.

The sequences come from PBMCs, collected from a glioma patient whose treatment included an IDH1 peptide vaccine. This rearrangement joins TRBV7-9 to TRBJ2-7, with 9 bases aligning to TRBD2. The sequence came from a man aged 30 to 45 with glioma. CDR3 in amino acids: CASRRGGTYEQYF. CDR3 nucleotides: TGTGCCAGCAGGCGGGGGGGAACCTACGAGCAGTACTTC. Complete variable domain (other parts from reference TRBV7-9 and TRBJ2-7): DTGVSQNPRHKITKRGQNVTFRCDPISEHNRLYWYRQTLGQGPEFLTYFQNEAQLEKSRLLSDRFSAERPKGSFSTLEIQRTEQGDSAMYLCASRRGGTYEQYFGPGTRLTVT.